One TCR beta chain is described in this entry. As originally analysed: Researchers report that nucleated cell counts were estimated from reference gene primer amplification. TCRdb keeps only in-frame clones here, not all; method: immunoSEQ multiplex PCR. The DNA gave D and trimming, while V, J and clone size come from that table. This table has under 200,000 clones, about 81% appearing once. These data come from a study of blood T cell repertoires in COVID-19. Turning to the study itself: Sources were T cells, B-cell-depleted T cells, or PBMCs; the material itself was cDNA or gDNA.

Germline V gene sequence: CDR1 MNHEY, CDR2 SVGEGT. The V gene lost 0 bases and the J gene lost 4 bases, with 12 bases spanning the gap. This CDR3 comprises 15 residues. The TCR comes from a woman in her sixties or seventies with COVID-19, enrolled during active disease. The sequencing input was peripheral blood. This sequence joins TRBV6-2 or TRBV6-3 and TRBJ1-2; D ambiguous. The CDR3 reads CASSYSSPRVYGYTF. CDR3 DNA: TGTGCCAGCAGTTACTCGAGCCCCCGAGTCTATGGCTACACCTTC.